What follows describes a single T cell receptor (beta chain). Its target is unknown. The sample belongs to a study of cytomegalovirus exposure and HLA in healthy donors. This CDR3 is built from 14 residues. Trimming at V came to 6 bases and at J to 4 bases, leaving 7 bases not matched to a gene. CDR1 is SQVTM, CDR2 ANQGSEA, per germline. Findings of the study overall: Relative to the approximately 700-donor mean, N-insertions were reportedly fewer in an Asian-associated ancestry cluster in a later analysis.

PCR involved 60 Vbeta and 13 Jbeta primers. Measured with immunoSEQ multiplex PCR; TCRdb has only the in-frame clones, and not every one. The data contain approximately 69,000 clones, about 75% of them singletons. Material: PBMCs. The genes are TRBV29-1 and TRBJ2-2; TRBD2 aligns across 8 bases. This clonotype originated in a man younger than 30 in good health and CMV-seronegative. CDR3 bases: TGCAGCGTCACGGGAGGGGTAGTCACCGGGGAGCTGTTTTTT. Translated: CSVTGGVVTGELFF.